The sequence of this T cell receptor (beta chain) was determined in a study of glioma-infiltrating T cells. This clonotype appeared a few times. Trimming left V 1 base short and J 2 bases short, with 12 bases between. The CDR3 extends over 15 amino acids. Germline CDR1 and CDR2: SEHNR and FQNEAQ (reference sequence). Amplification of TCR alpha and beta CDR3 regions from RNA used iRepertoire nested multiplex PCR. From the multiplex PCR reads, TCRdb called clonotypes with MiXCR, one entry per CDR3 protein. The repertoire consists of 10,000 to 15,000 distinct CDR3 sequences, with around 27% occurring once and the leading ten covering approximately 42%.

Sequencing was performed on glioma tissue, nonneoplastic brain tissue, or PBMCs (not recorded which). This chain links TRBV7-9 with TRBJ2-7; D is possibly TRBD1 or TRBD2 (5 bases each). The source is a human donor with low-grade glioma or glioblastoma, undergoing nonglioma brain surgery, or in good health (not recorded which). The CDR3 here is CASSLGRDGAYEQYF. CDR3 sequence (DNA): TGTGCCAGCAGCTTAGGCCGGGACGGAGCCTACGAGCAGTACTTC.